This T cell receptor (beta chain) comes out of a study of blood T cell repertoires in COVID-19. V was clipped by 5 bases and J by 0 bases, with 15 bases between them. This CDR3 spans 16 amino acids. Germline CDR1 and CDR2: SGHTA and FQGNSA. Profiling relied on immunoSEQ multiplex PCR, and the TCRdb table lists in-frame clones only, not all of them. The sample lists about 100,000 clones, about 80% occurring once. V gene TRBV7-2 combines with J gene TRBJ2-3, with D possibly being TRBD2 (6 bases). Input material: peripheral blood. The sequence derives from a woman aged 70-85 years with acute or convalescent COVID-19. CDR3 sequence reads: CASSPGLSRSTDTQYF. The CDR3 DNA reads as TGTGCCAGCAGCCCAGGACTATCCCGTAGCACAGATACGCAGTATTTT. Full variable domain (missing parts from reference TRBV7-2 and TRBJ2-3): GAGVSQSPSNKVTEKGKDVELRCDPISGHTALYWYRQSLGQGLEFLIYFQGNSAPDKSGLPSDRFSAERTGGSVSTLTIQRTQQEDSAVYLCASSPGLSRSTDTQYFGPGTRLTVL.